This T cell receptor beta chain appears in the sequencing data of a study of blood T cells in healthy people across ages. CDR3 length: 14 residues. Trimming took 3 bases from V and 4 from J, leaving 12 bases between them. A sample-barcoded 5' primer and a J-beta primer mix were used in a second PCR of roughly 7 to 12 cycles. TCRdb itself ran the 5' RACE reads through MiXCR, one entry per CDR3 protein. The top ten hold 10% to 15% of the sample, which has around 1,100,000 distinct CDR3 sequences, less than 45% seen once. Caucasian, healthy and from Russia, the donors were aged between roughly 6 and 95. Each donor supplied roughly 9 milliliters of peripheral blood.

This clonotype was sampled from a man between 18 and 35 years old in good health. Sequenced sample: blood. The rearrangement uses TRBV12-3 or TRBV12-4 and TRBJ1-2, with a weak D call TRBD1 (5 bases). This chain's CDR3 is CASSFSGPSYGYTF. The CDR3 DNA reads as TGTGCCAGCAGTTTTTCGGGACCGAGCTATGGCTACACCTTC.